These 25 T cell receptor beta chains were all obtained from the same sample, sequenced in a study of blood T cell repertoires in COVID-19. Generated by immunoSEQ multiplex PCR, the TCRdb table keeps only in-frame clones and is missing some. There are 100,000 to 150,000 clones in the sample; roughly 75% occur only once, and 16% lies in the top ten. Sequenced sample: peripheral blood. These receptors all come from a man aged 60 to 75 with active or convalescent COVID-19.

This sequence joins TRBV2 and TRBJ1-5; TRBD1 matches 8 bases. There are 14 residues in the CDR3. CDR1 and CDR2 (germline): SNHLY, FYNNEI. V gave up 2 bases and J gave up 7 bases; unmatched junction bases: 4. The CDR3 DNA sequence: TGTGCCAGCAGTGAACAGGGGGCAAGGCAGCCCCAGCATTTT. Translated: CASSEQGARQPQHF.

CDR3 sequence (DNA): TGTGCCACCGAACCGGGACTAGCGGGAGGGGTGGCAGATACGCAGTATTTT. As protein: CATEPGLAGGVADTQYF. V and J are TRBV15 and TRBJ2-3; 16 bases align to TRBD2. The length of the CDR3 is 17 residues. V lost 8 bases, J lost 4 bases, and 9 bases stayed unmatched. Looked up from germline, CDR1 is LNHNV and CDR2 is YYDKDF (reference sequence). Filled out from reference TRBV15 and TRBJ2-3, the complete variable domain reads DAMVIQNPRYQVTQFGKPVTLSCSQTLNHNVMYWYQQKSSQAPKLLFHYYDKDFNNEADTPDNFQSRRPNTSFCFLDIRSPGLGDTAMYLCATEPGLAGGVADTQYFGPGTRLTVL.

This rearrangement joins TRBV24-1 to TRBJ2-3; tentatively, D is TRBD1 (7 bases). The CDR3 length is 16 residues. V lost 5 bases and J lost 4, with 18 bases in between. Germline V gene data show CDR1 as KGHDR and CDR2 as SFDVKD. CDR3 region: CATSARLGRGADTQYF. Written as DNA, the CDR3 is TGTGCCACCAGTGCGCGCCTGGGCAGGGGGGCAGATACGCAGTATTTT.

Only a few counts were recorded for this clone. V is TRBV2 and J is TRBJ1-1; 11 bases are shared with TRBD1. The V and J ends lost 5 bases and 4 bases, in that order; junction bases with no gene match: 15. CDR3 size: 18 residues. Germline assignment: CDR1 SNHLY and CDR2 FYNNEI. CDR3 amino acids: CASSKDRGRLITRTEAFF. DNA of the CDR3: TGTGCCAGCAGTAAGGACAGGGGGCGGCTGATAACGCGCACTGAAGCTTTCTTT. Based on the CDR3 plus reference TRBV2 and TRBJ1-1, the full variable domain is EPEVTQTPSHQVTQMGQEVILRCVPISNHLYFYWYRQILGQKVEFLVSFYNNEISEKSEIFDDQFSVERPDGSNFTLKIRSTKLEDSAMYFCASSKDRGRLITRTEAFFGQGTRLTVV.

This clone was observed a single time. The chain combines TRBV6-5 with TRBJ1-1; 7 bases line up with TRBD1. Per germline, CDR1 MNHEY and CDR2 SVGAGI. After removal of 11 bases from V and 1 base from J, the junction contained 10 bases not matched to a gene. The CDR3 is made up of 14 amino acids. In DNA, the CDR3 is TGTGCCGTCGGAGTGACAGGGAGGAACACTGAAGCTTTCTTT. Amino acid sequence: CAVGVTGRNTEAFF.

The chain has TRBV6-6 and TRBJ2-1; 9 positions agree with TRBD2. Unmatched junction bases numbered 0, after V lost 2 bases and J lost 1 base. The CDR3 spans 15 residues. CDR1 is MNHNY, CDR2 SVGAGI, per germline (reference sequence). CDR3 nucleotide sequence: TGTGCCAGCAGTTACCTAGCGGGATCCTACAATGAGCAGTTCTTC. Protein sequence: CASSYLAGSYNEQFF.

This rearrangement joins TRBV6-5 to TRBJ1-1, with D hard to call. Trimming stripped 5 bases from V and 1 base from J, with 11 bases between. The length of the CDR3 is 14 residues. The germline CDR1 and CDR2 sequences are MNHEY and SVGAGI. CDR3 nucleotides: TGTGCCAGCAGTCTCCTTCGGGGGAACACTGAAGCTTTCTTT. Amino acid sequence: CASSLLRGNTEAFF.

The table lists this clone with a few counts. This chain connects TRBV7-6 to TRBJ1-1, with D unresolved. Trimming removed 5 bases at V and 3 bases at J, with 16 bases between. The CDR3 covers 15 residues. Germline assignment: CDR1 SGHVS and CDR2 FNYEAQ. DNA of the CDR3: TGTGCCAGCAGCCTTGGGCGGGGTGGGGACACTGAAGCTTTCTTT. The encoded protein is CASSLGRGGDTEAFF. Full variable domain (rest looked up from reference TRBV7-6 and TRBJ1-1): GAGVSQSPRYKVTKRGQDVALRCDPISGHVSLYWYRQALGQGPEFLTYFNYEAQQDKSGLPNDRFSAERPEGSISTLTIQRTEQRDSAMYRCASSLGRGGDTEAFFGQGTRLTVV.

V gene TRBV7-2 combines with J gene TRBJ2-7, with D possibly TRBD2 on 5 matching bases. The V end was cut by 3 bases, the J end by 6 bases, with 18 bases between. CDR3 length: 15 residues. Germline loops: CDR1 SGHTA, CDR2 FQGNSA. CDR3 region: CASSFGGSADVEQYF. The CDR3 DNA sequence: TGTGCCAGCAGCTTTGGAGGCTCGGCGGACGTCGAGCAGTACTTC.

The chain joins TRBV4-1 to TRBJ1-4; TRBD1 might be the D (6 bases). V was trimmed by 4 bases and J by 5 bases, leaving 11 bases between them. The CDR3 is 14 residues long. Germline V CDR1 and CDR2: MGHRA, YSYEKL. The CDR3 region is CASSLGTQNEKLFF. The CDR3 nucleotides read TGCGCCAGCAGCCTAGGGACACAGAATGAAAAACTGTTTTTT.

The chain carries TRBV4-1 and TRBJ2-2; TRBD1 matches at 7 bases. The CDR3 runs 15 residues. V shed 3 bases and J 6 bases; nucleotides not matched to a gene: 7. CDR1 MGHRA and CDR2 YSYEKL come from the germline V gene. CDR3 sequence: CASSQGTAKPGELFF. The CDR3 DNA follows: TGCGCCAGCAGCCAGGGGACAGCTAAACCCGGGGAGCTGTTTTTT.

The gene calls are TRBV5-1 and TRBJ2-4; a weak D match, TRBD2 (5 bases). Between the trimmed V and J ends, which lost 0 bases and 9 bases, there was a span of 16 bases. The CDR3 extends over 15 amino acids. Germline V gives CDR1 SGHRS, CDR2 YFSETQ. This CDR3 reads CASSLDSASTSIQYF. The CDR3, as DNA: TGCGCCAGCAGCTTGGATAGCGCCTCTACAAGCATTCAGTACTTC. Together with reference TRBV5-1 and TRBJ2-4, the CDR3 gives the full variable domain: KAGVTQTPRYLIKTRGQQVTLSCSPISGHRSVSWYQQTPGQGLQFLFEYFSETQRNKGNFPGRFSGRQFSNSRSEMNVSTLELGDSALYLCASSLDSASTSIQYFGAGTRLSVL.

The chain employs TRBV7-2 and TRBJ1-2; TRBD1 matches at 8 bases. In germline, CDR1 is SGHTA, CDR2 FQGNSA. The CDR3 contains 14 residues. The V segment lost 5 bases and the J segment 6 bases; nucleotides outside the gene matches: 8. CDR3 loop: CASSLRDRRHGYTF. The CDR3 DNA sequence: TGTGCCAGCAGCCTTCGGGACAGGAGGCATGGCTACACCTTC.

The rearrangement links TRBV12-5 to TRBJ2-1; D not certain. There are 15 residues in the CDR3. Trimming removed 0 bases at V and 4 bases at J, with 10 bases between. Germline V gives CDR1 LGHNT, CDR2 FRNRAP. The CDR3 nucleotides read TGTGCTAGTGGTTTGGTCTCGGGTGGGTACAATGAGCAGTTCTTC. It encodes CASGLVSGGYNEQFF.

The genes are TRBV14 and TRBJ2-1; unclear D gene. The V gene's germline CDR1 is SGHDN and CDR2 FVKESK. The germline V and J ends were trimmed by 0 bases and 3 bases, with 9 bases remaining between them. The CDR3 length is 15 residues. This CDR3 reads CASSQDRQFYNEQFF. The CDR3 nucleotides are TGTGCCAGCAGCCAAGACAGGCAGTTCTACAATGAGCAGTTCTTC.

This clone was recorded once. The chain carries TRBV11-2 and TRBJ1-1; D not certain. Trimming pared 2 bases from V and 2 bases from J, leaving 12 bases between. The CDR3 loop spans 15 amino acids. Germline CDR1 reads SGHAT; CDR2 reads FQNNGV. CDR3 coding DNA: TGTGCCAGCAGCTTAAGAGGGCGCGGTAACACTGAAGCTTTCTTT. This sequence encodes CASSLRGRGNTEAFF.

This chain joins TRBV24-1 and TRBJ2-1; 7 nucleotides line up with TRBD1. This CDR3 contains 14 residues. Germline assignment: CDR1 KGHDR and CDR2 SFDVKD. Losses at the gene ends were 4 bases for V and 7 bases for J; bases not matched to a gene: 6. CDR3: CATSETGIMNEQFF. CDR3 nucleotides: TGTGCCACCAGTGAGACAGGGATAATGAATGAGCAGTTCTTC.

The V gene is TRBV13, the J gene TRBJ2-5; TRBD2 is a possible D gene (6 bases). Trimming removed 1 base at V and 5 bases at J, with 17 bases between. There are 16 residues in the CDR3. Germline assignment: CDR1 PRHDT and CDR2 FYEKMQ (reference sequence). The CDR3 DNA reads TGTGCCAGCAGCTTAGTTGGTGCCGGGAGAAGGGAGACCCAGTACTTC. Translated: CASSLVGAGRRETQYF.

This rearrangement joins TRBV20-1 to TRBJ1-2; TRBD1 might be the D (5 bases). This CDR3 comprises 10 residues. Trimming took off 4 bases at V and 8 bases at J, with 8 bases between the two ends. Per germline, CDR1 DFQATT and CDR2 SNEGSKA (reference sequence). CDR3 loop: CSANRRGYTF. Written as DNA, the CDR3 is TGCAGTGCTAACAGGCGCGGCTACACCTTC.

This clone has only one observation. This chain uses TRBV7-8 with TRBJ1-1; 7 nucleotides align to TRBD1. The CDR3 has 14 amino acids. V shed 2 bases, J shed 6 bases, and the junction held 6 bases outside the gene matches. Germline V gives CDR1 SGHVS, CDR2 FQNEAQ. Here the CDR3 reads CASSLPRDSPEAFF. Here the CDR3 DNA reads TGTGCCAGCAGCTTACCCCGGGACAGCCCTGAAGCTTTCTTT.

J is TRBJ1-1 and V is TRBV9, with D unclear. Trimming left V 0 bases short and J 3 bases short, with 9 bases between. Germline CDR1 is SGDLS and CDR2 is YYNGEE. The CDR3 runs to 14 residues. CDR3 coding DNA: TGTGCCAGCAGCGTAGAAATCAGATACACTGAAGCTTTCTTT. Translated, it gives CASSVEIRYTEAFF.

The chain uses TRBV3-1 (or the pseudogene TRBV3-2) and TRBJ2-3; TRBD2 aligns across 7 bases. The CDR3 is made up of 15 amino acids. Germline V gene sequence: CDR1 LGHDT, CDR2 YNNKEL (reference sequence). V gave up 1 base and J gave up 5 bases; unmatched junction bases: 6. The CDR3 sequence: CASSQGGGRQDTQYF. The CDR3 DNA sequence: TGTGCCAGCAGCCAAGGGGGGGGTCGTCAAGATACGCAGTATTTT.

The chain links TRBV28 to TRBJ1-5; no clear D. Germline-derived CDR1 and CDR2 are MDHEN and SYDVKM. V was clipped by 2 bases and J by 7 bases, with 6 bases between them. The CDR3 covers 12 residues. The CDR3 region is CASSLSRQPQHF. The CDR3 bases are TGTGCCAGCAGTTTAAGTAGACAGCCCCAGCATTTT.

V is TRBV7-6 and J is TRBJ2-7, with D tentatively TRBD2 (5 bases). The CDR3 totals 14 residues. Germline V lookup: CDR1 SGHVS, CDR2 FNYEAQ. V gave up 4 bases and J gave up 4 bases, with 14 bases separating them. For the CDR3, the DNA is TGTGCCAGCAGCTCCAACGAGGGCCCATACGAGCAGTACTTC. It codes for CASSSNEGPYEQYF.

The gene calls are TRBV6-2 or TRBV6-3 and TRBJ1-1; 10 nucleotides match TRBD1. CDR3 size: 18 residues. The trim removed 6 bases at V and 4 bases at J, leaving 17 bases unmatched. From germline, CDR1 is MNHEY and CDR2 SVGEGT. The CDR3 nucleotides read TGTGCCAGCAGCCTTCTGCCGGGACAGGGGCCTTTGGCCACTGAAGCTTTCTTT. Protein: CASSLLPGQGPLATEAFF.